Only one count was recorded for the clone carrying this T cell receptor (beta chain). CDR1 is SGHKS and CDR2 is YYEKEE in the germline V gene (reference sequence). Trimming removed 4 bases at V and 3 bases at J, with 13 bases between. The length of the CDR3 is 15 residues. These data originate in a study of blood T cell repertoires in COVID-19. About the research overall: The United States, Italy and Spain supplied acute and convalescent COVID-19 samples. Sample material is recorded as cDNA or gDNA derived from T cells, B-cell-depleted T cells, or PBMCs.

Original analysis: Reference gene primer amplification gave estimated nucleated cell counts. Sequencing used immunoSEQ multiplex PCR; TCRdb keeps in-frame clones, though not all of them. V and J calls and clone size follow that table, whereas D and trimming were derived from the DNA. The sample consists of around 56,000 clones, over 75% of them appearing once. The chain carries TRBV5-5 and TRBJ2-2, with D perhaps matching TRBD1 (5 bases). The sample consisted of peripheral blood. The clonotype originates from an elderly man with acute or convalescent COVID-19. The CDR3 DNA sequence: TGTGCCAGCAGCCGGACAACCTCAGACACCGGGGAGCTGTTTTTT. The encoded protein is CASSRTTSDTGELFF.